These T cell receptor beta chains were read from a single sample in a study of vaccination effects on CD4 cells after COVID-19. These TCRs' antigens remain unknown. Profiled with immunoSEQ multiplex PCR; TCRdb holds only in-frame clones, not every one. This sample has roughly 60,000 clones, with 70% found just once. Source: CD4+ T cells from PBMCs cultured with SARS-CoV-2 spike peptides, taken before COVID-19 vaccination. Every receptor here comes from a human donor who received a COVID-19 vaccine. CDR3s include the opening cysteine and the closing phenylalanine or tryptophan. The D gene is left open where the match is weak. Not all rows give a size; the values are once, few, many and, for expanded clones, a class.

TGTGCCAGCAGTGAACCCGGACAGGAAGCTTTCTATGGCTACACCTTC	CASSEPGQEAFYGYTF	.	TRBD1	TRBJ1-2	TRBV25-1
TGTGCCAGCAGCGGGACGGGAGGCTATGGCTACACCTTC	CASSGTGGYGYTF	few	.	TRBJ1-2	TRBV9
TGTGCCAGCAGCTTGGAAGATGGCTACACCTTC	CASSLEDGYTF	.	.	TRBJ1-2	TRBV5-8
TGTGCCAGCAGCCAGGGGATATCCTACGAGCAGTACTTC	CASSQGISYEQYF	.	.	TRBJ2-7	TRBV12-3/TRBV12-4
TGTGCCTGGTCACAGGGGGCAGGCAATCAGCCCCAGCATTTT	CAWSQGAGNQPQHF	few	TRBD1	TRBJ1-5	TRBV30
TGTGCCAGCAGCCTAAGACTAGCCGGGATGGAGACCCAGTACTTC	CASSLRLAGMETQYF	.	TRBD2	TRBJ2-5	TRBV7-2
TGTGCCAGCTCACCAGGGACAGGGGGCGATCAGCCCCAGCATTTT	CASSPGTGGDQPQHF	few	TRBD1	TRBJ1-5	TRBV18
TGTGCCAGCAGCCCCCTGGGGGGGCTCTTCTACGAGCAGTACTTC	CASSPLGGLFYEQYF	.	.	TRBJ2-7	TRBV7-2
TGTGCCAGCAGCTCCGCAGGGTCCTGGAATGAGCAGTTCTTC	CASSSAGSWNEQFF	.	.	TRBJ2-1	TRBV7-9
TGTGCCAGCAGTGAACCACCCATACCCTCTGGAAACACCATATATTTT	CASSEPPIPSGNTIYF	.	.	TRBJ1-3	TRBV6-1
TGCAGCGTCAGACGAGGGGGACAGACCCCCTACGAGCAGTACTTC	CSVRRGGQTPYEQYF	.	TRBD1	TRBJ2-7	TRBV29-1
TGCGCCAGCAGCCAAGATCGGAGACAAGCGGAACTGGTAGATAAAAACATTCAGTACTTC	CASSQDRRQAELVDKNIQYF	.	.	TRBJ2-4	TRBV4-1
TGTGCCAGCAGCCAAGTTCGGCAGGGGTATGGCTACACCTTC	CASSQVRQGYGYTF	.	.	TRBJ1-2	TRBV3-1/TRBV3-2
TGTGCCAGCATGCGGGGGCTAGGTGCTGGGGCCAACGTCCTGACTTTC	CASMRGLGAGANVLTF	few	.	TRBJ2-6	TRBV2
TGTGCCAGCAGCCCGACAGGGACCCAACATCAGCCCCAGCATTTT	CASSPTGTQHQPQHF	.	TRBD1	TRBJ1-5	TRBV6-5
TGTGCCAGCAGCTTGCCGGGTCTGAACACTGAAGCTTTCTTT	CASSLPGLNTEAFF	.	.	TRBJ1-1	TRBV5-4
TGTGCCAGCAGTGAGTTAATTCCGCATTTT	CASSELIPHF	.	.	TRBJ1-5	TRBV6-1
TGTGCCAGCAGCGTATCCAGGGGCGCTATTAACTATGGCTACACCTTC	CASSVSRGAINYGYTF	.	.	TRBJ1-2	TRBV9
TGTGCCAGCAATCTCTGGCCGGTCAAGGGTGTCTACGAGCAGTACTTC	CASNLWPVKGVYEQYF	.	.	TRBJ2-7	TRBV14
TGTGCAAGTCGCTTAGACACTAGCGGGGCCTACAATGAGCAGTTCTTC	CASRLDTSGAYNEQFF	.	.	TRBJ2-1	TRBV12-2
TGTGCCAGCTCACTACGACTAGCGGGGGCCCGGGGCGAGCAGTACTTC	CASSLRLAGARGEQYF	.	TRBD2	TRBJ2-7	TRBV18
TGTGCCTGGAGGAGTCTAGCGGGAGGAGAGACCCAGTACTTC	CAWRSLAGGETQYF	.	TRBD2	TRBJ2-5	TRBV30